These T cell receptor beta chains were read from a single sample in a study of PD-L1 blockade in urothelial cancer. Assay: immunoSEQ multiplex PCR; the TCRdb copy retains only in-frame clones and omits some. Of around 33,000 clones listed, over 75% are singletons. The material was PBMCs, obtained around atezolizumab (anti-PD-L1) treatment. Receptor source: a man aged 65-85 years with urothelial cancer. The conserved cysteine and the conserved F or W are not part of the CDR3 here. Each record gives: V gene, J gene, CDR3 protein.

TRBV28	TRBJ1-1	ASSPSPRGVAGRTEAF
TRBV28	TRBJ2-1	ASRQPGTSGRLEQF
TRBV19	TRBJ2-1	ASNQLAGRINEQF
TRBV6-1	TRBJ2-7	ASTGFSYEQY
TRBV12-5	TRBJ2-3	ASGPGQGTDTQY
TRBV5-1	TRBJ2-1	ASSGTSGSMNEQF
TRBV11-2	TRBJ1-2	ASSLGDRVFNYGYT
TRBV19	TRBJ1-4	ASRMGRANEKLF
TRBV6-5	TRBJ2-1	ASSPGLAGGQWF
TRBV2	TRBJ2-5	ASSEATSGGTRH
TRBV21-1	TRBJ2-7	ASSKVRTGHSYEQY
TRBV9	TRBJ2-4	ARSSGPKAKNIQY
TRBV28	TRBJ1-5	ASNSLNQPQH
TRBV19	TRBJ2-1	ASRTGLAGLNEQF
TRBV5-5	TRBJ1-2	ASSFQRESNYGYT
TRBV11-2	TRBJ2-1	ASSSARVYNEQF
TRBV25-1	TRBJ1-1	ASTYGSWELTDTEAF
TRBV7-2	TRBJ2-1	ASSLVGALAENEQF
TRBV29-1	TRBJ2-5	SVSPTGGGQETQY
TRBV5-1	TRBJ2-7	ASSSGQVLYEQY
TRBV6-5	TRBJ2-7	ASRQGGRGRVEY